The entry below describes one T cell receptor (beta chain). The antigen is undetermined. This specimen comes from a study of blood T cells in healthy people across ages. A J-beta primer mix and a sample-barcoded 5' primer were used in a second PCR of roughly 6 to 11 cycles. Carrying 12 random nucleotides, a template-switch adaptor labeled each individual cDNA molecule. Paired-end reads containing CDR3 totaled no fewer than 3 million for each sample. MiXCR was run by TCRdb on the 5' RACE reads, yielding one entry per CDR3 protein. The table records over a million distinct CDR3 sequences, 35% to 45% of them present only once. The germline V and J ends were trimmed by 1 base and 3 bases, with 15 bases remaining between them. The CDR3 sequence is 16 residues long. Germline lookup yields CDR1 MNHEY and CDR2 SVGAGI. General study results and limits: The study regarded diversity estimates from one million T cells as underestimates.

The sample comprised blood. The receptor comes from a woman younger than 30 in good health. The V and J genes are TRBV6-5 and TRBJ1-1, with D tentatively TRBD1 (5 bases). The CDR3 is CASSYYVGGLHTEAFF. The CDR3 DNA follows: TGTGCCAGCAGTTACTACGTGGGGGGACTGCACACTGAAGCTTTCTTT.